A selection of T cell receptor beta chains follows, all from one sample in a study of graft-versus-host responses after intestinal transplantation. Measured with immunoSEQ multiplex PCR; TCRdb has only the in-frame clones, and not every one. The profile covers 35,000 to 45,000 clones, with roughly 94% appearing a single time and 0.2% to 0.25% taken by the ten largest. No antigen has been identified for these receptors. The input for sequencing was unstimulated CD4+ T cells sorted from spleen or lymph node cells, taken before transplant. The receptors here all came from a human donor who was the organ donor for an intestinal transplant. The CDR3 runs from the conserved cysteine through the conserved F or W. Fields, in order: clone size, V gene, J gene, D gene, CDR3 protein, CDR3 DNA. The D gene is left open where the match is weak. Clone size appears in some rows only: once, few, many, or a class for an expanded clone.

>-|TRBV5-5|TRBJ2-3|TRBD2
CASGRVRGGPGNTDTQYF
TGTGCCAGCGGTCGGGTGCGGGGGGGCCCGGGGAACACAGATACGCAGTATTTT
>-|TRBV28|TRBJ2-7|-
CASSLDRTYEQYF
TGTGCCAGCAGTTTAGATCGGACCTACGAGCAGTACTTC
>-|TRBV6-5|TRBJ2-1|-
CASSYSYRVGNEQFF
TGTGCCAGCAGTTACTCGTACAGGGTGGGGAATGAGCAGTTCTTC
>-|TRBV5-1|TRBJ2-1|TRBD2
CASSLFKLAGGHDEQFF
TGCGCCAGCAGCTTATTTAAGCTAGCGGGGGGGCACGATGAGCAGTTCTTC
>few|TRBV18|TRBJ1-1|TRBD1
CASSPGQGARTEAFF
TGTGCCAGCTCACCGGGACAGGGCGCTCGCACTGAAGCTTTCTTT
>-|TRBV5-1|TRBJ2-5|TRBD1
CASSLTGGGQETQYF
TGCGCCAGCAGCTTGACAGGGGGTGGGCAAGAGACCCAGTACTTC
>once|TRBV7-5|TRBJ1-6|-
CARSLNRSSSYNSPLHF
TGTGCCAGAAGCTTAAATCGCAGCAGCTCCTATAATTCACCCCTCCACTTT
>once|TRBV4-1|TRBJ1-1|-
CASMGGRDTEAFF
TGCGCCAGCATGGGGGGGCGCGACACTGAAGCTTTCTTT
>-|TRBV15|TRBJ2-7|-
CATSRDRQVYEQYF
TGTGCCACCAGCAGAGACAGACAGGTCTACGAGCAGTACTTC
>-|TRBV4-3|TRBJ2-2|TRBD2
CASSHVLTSGNTGELFF
TGCGCCAGCAGCCATGTTTTGACTAGCGGGAACACCGGGGAGCTGTTTTTT
>-|TRBV7-2|TRBJ2-1|TRBD2
CAGNSGGGSYNEQFF
TGTGCCGGAAATAGCGGGGGCGGCTCCTACAATGAGCAGTTCTTC
>-|TRBV5-4|TRBJ2-4|TRBD1
CASSPGTGLNIQGVQYF
TGTGCCAGCAGCCCCGGGACAGGCCTAAACATTCAGGGAGTTCAGTACTTC
>-|TRBV10-1|TRBJ2-3|-
CASSVRLVIDTQYF
TGCGCCAGCAGTGTCCGACTAGTCATAGATACGCAGTATTTT
>-|TRBV7-3|TRBJ2-1|-
CASSLSSYNEQFF
TGTGCCAGCAGCTTATCTAGCTACAATGAGCAGTTCTTC
>-|TRBV6-4|TRBJ1-1|TRBD1
CASSDSGTGGTEAFF
TGTGCCAGCAGTGACTCGGGGACAGGGGGCACTGAAGCTTTCTTT
>-|TRBV4-3|TRBJ1-3|-
CASSQAGSGNTIYF
TGCGCCAGCAGCCAAGCCGGCAGTGGAAACACCATATATTTT
>-|TRBV6-1|TRBJ2-2|-
CASSEPGSTGELFF
TGTGCCAGCAGTGAACCGGGGAGCACCGGGGAGCTGTTTTTT
>-|TRBV5-1|TRBJ2-2|-
CASSLEAGNTGELFF
TGCGCCAGCAGCTTGGAGGCAGGGAACACCGGGGAGCTGTTTTTT
>-|TRBV7-2|TRBJ2-3|-
CASSLGGTADTQYF
TGTGCCAGCAGCTTAGGTGGAACCGCAGATACGCAGTATTTT
>-|TRBV2|TRBJ1-2|TRBD1
CASTDRVKGYTF
TGTGCCAGCACGGACAGGGTTAAGGGCTACACCTTC
>-|TRBV29-1|TRBJ2-1|-
CSVEGGGPYNEQFF
TGCAGCGTTGAGGGGGGAGGACCCTACAATGAGCAGTTCTTC
>-|TRBV10-1|TRBJ2-7|TRBD2
CASRERGWYEQYF
TGCGCCAGCAGGGAGCGGGGCTGGTACGAGCAGTACTTC
>-|TRBV2|TRBJ2-7|-
CASSVDTAYEQYF
TGTGCCAGCAGTGTTGACACCGCCTACGAGCAGTACTTC
>-|TRBV2|TRBJ2-5|TRBD2
CASRPGTSGGFGETQYF
TGTGCCAGCAGGCCCGGGACTAGCGGGGGGTTCGGGGAGACCCAGTACTTC
>few|TRBV6-6|TRBJ2-7|TRBD1
CATTRGRLYEQYF
TGTGCCACTACGAGGGGGCGTCTCTACGAGCAGTACTTC
>-|TRBV5-1|TRBJ1-2|TRBD1
CASSLKDRGDYGYTF
TGCGCCAGCAGCTTGAAGGACAGGGGAGACTATGGCTACACCTTC
>once|TRBV11-2|TRBJ1-2|-
CASSLVGFLGGTYNYGYTF
TGTGCCAGCAGCTTAGTGGGTTTTCTTGGGGGGACCTACAACTATGGCTACACCTTC
>-|TRBV6-5|TRBJ2-3|-
CASRRDLSDTQYF
TGTGCCAGCCGGCGGGACTTGTCGGATACGCAGTATTTT
>-|TRBV5-1|TRBJ2-7|TRBD1
CASSLEQGAGEQYF
TGCGCCAGCAGCTTGGAACAGGGGGCGGGTGAGCAGTACTTC
>-|TRBV5-1|TRBJ1-6|-
CASSFNRLDSQINSPLHF
TGCGCCAGCAGCTTCAACAGGCTGGACAGCCAGATCAATTCACCCCTCCACTTT
>-|TRBV5-5|TRBJ1-2|-
CASSLDLRGNYGYTF
TGTGCCAGCAGCTTGGATCTTCGGGGTAACTATGGCTACACCTTC
>-|TRBV28|TRBJ1-3|TRBD1
CASSGQGAPGNTIYF
TGTGCCAGCAGTGGACAGGGGGCGCCTGGAAACACCATATATTTT
>once|TRBV2|TRBJ1-1|TRBD1
CASRDRLNTEAFF
TGTGCCAGCAGGGACAGGCTGAACACTGAAGCTTTCTTT
>-|TRBV4-1|TRBJ1-1|-
CASSKRDRGGEAFF
TGCGCCAGCAGCAAGCGTGATAGGGGAGGTGAAGCTTTCTTT
>-|TRBV2|TRBJ1-1|-
CASSEGGNTEAFF
TGTGCCAGCAGTGAGGGCGGAAACACTGAAGCTTTCTTT
>-|TRBV7-9|TRBJ2-7|-
CASSRGTYEQYF
TGTGCCAGCAGTCGCGGGACCTACGAGCAGTACTTC
>-|TRBV19|TRBJ1-6|TRBD1
CASSTSGGGNSPLHF
TGTGCCAGTAGTACCTCAGGGGGCGGGAATTCACCCCTCCACTTT
>-|TRBV6-1|TRBJ1-3|-
CASSTGQNSGNTIYF
TGTGCCAGCAGTACCGGACAGAACTCTGGAAACACCATATATTTT
>-|TRBV5-1|TRBJ2-5|TRBD2
CASNSRGEETQYF
TGCGCCAGCAACTCACGGGGGGAGGAGACCCAGTACTTC
>once|TRBV19|TRBJ1-1|-
CASSTRHPNTEAFF
TGTGCCAGTAGTACTCGACACCCGAACACTGAAGCTTTCTTT
>-|TRBV7-8|TRBJ2-3|TRBD1
CASSLAVWTGGDTQYF
TGTGCCAGCAGCTTAGCTGTTTGGACAGGTGGAGATACGCAGTATTTT
>-|TRBV6-1|TRBJ2-3|TRBD2
CASRLAGPPGDTQYF
TGTGCCTCCCGACTAGCGGGGCCCCCAGGAGATACGCAGTATTTT
>once|TRBV5-1|TRBJ2-5|TRBD1
CASSLQTGRETQYF
TGCGCCAGCAGCCTGCAGACAGGGCGAGAGACCCAGTACTTC
>-|TRBV6-1|TRBJ2-7|-
CASSWGPTYEQYF
TGTGCCAGCAGTTGGGGCCCAACCTACGAGCAGTACTTC
>-|TRBV15|TRBJ1-5|-
CATSRDPAAYSNQPQHF
TGTGCCACCAGCAGAGATCCGGCAGCTTATAGCAATCAGCCCCAGCATTTT
>few|TRBV6-5|TRBJ1-5|-
CASSYGRGNQPQHF
TGTGCCAGCAGTTATGGGAGGGGCAATCAGCCCCAGCATTTT
>-|TRBV5-4|TRBJ2-7|TRBD1
CASSQTLGQGYEQYF
TGTGCCAGCAGCCAAACGCTGGGACAGGGCTACGAGCAGTACTTC
>-|TRBV28|TRBJ1-1|TRBD1
CASSFPGTGAEAFF
TGTGCCAGCAGTTTCCCCGGGACAGGGGCTGAAGCTTTCTTT
>-|TRBV5-5|TRBJ2-7|-
CASSSGRIYEQYF
TGTGCCAGCAGCTCGGGACGGATCTACGAGCAGTACTTC
>-|TRBV29-1|TRBJ2-5|TRBD1
CSVESGGRETQYF
TGCAGCGTTGAATCAGGGGGCAGGGAGACCCAGTACTTC
>-|TRBV27|TRBJ2-7|TRBD1
CASKITGGLGQYF
TGTGCCAGCAAAATAACAGGGGGCCTTGGGCAGTACTTC
>-|TRBV7-3|TRBJ2-4|TRBD1
CASSWDRGNIQYF
TGTGCCAGCAGCTGGGACAGGGGGAACATTCAGTACTTC
>once|TRBV2|TRBJ2-5|-
CASSARDIRNLETQYF
TGTGCCAGCAGTGCGAGGGATATTAGGAATCTGGAGACCCAGTACTTC
>-|TRBV6-5|TRBJ2-5|-
CASSYGRIQETQYF
TGTGCCAGCAGTTACGGACGGATCCAAGAGACCCAGTACTTC
>-|TRBV5-6|TRBJ2-5|-
CASSLVKGQETQYF
TGTGCCAGCAGCTTGGTGAAAGGCCAAGAGACCCAGTACTTC
>few|TRBV4-1|TRBJ2-7|-
CASSQRDFSYEQYF
TGCGCCAGCAGCCAACGGGACTTCTCCTACGAGCAGTACTTC
>once|TRBV18|TRBJ2-7|TRBD1
CASSRDRAEEQYF
TGTGCCAGCTCCAGGGACAGGGCGGAGGAGCAGTACTTC
>-|TRBV7-2|TRBJ2-3|-
CASSLVPGTDTQYF
TGTGCCAGCAGCTTAGTCCCAGGGACAGATACGCAGTATTTT